The 26 T cell receptor beta chains below were found in one sample sequenced in a study of cytotoxic CD8 clonotypes in ibrutinib-treated CLL. TCRdb keeps only in-frame clones here, not all; method: immunoSEQ multiplex PCR. The sample yields 330,000 or so clones, 67% seen once. Here the sequenced sample was PBMCs, taken after 36 months of ibrutinib treatment. The receptors were gathered from a human donor with chronic lymphocytic leukemia.

V and J are TRBV21-1 and TRBJ1-2; TRBD1 is taken as the D call from the table, unchecked against the DNA. TRBV21-1 is flagged as a pseudogene. The CDR3 contains 15 residues. CDR3 amino acids: CASSKEPGVDYGYTF. The CDR3 nucleotides read TGTGCCAGCAGCAAAGAACCAGGGGTGGACTATGGCTACACCTTC.

The chain joins TRBV29-1 to TRBJ1-5, with no clear D. Looked up from germline, CDR1 is SQVTM and CDR2 is ANQGSEA. This CDR3 comprises 15 residues. Trimming stripped 6 bases from V and 5 bases from J, with 20 bases between. The CDR3 coding sequence is TGCAGCGTAAAGCAGACGGCCGGTTTTGATCAGCCCCAGCATTTT. It is translated as CSVKQTAGFDQPQHF.

V and J are TRBV11-2 and TRBJ2-5; 8 bases are a match to TRBD2. V lost 2 bases and J lost 3; bases outside the gene matches: 2. CDR3 length equals 14 residues. Germline V gene data show CDR1 as SGHAT and CDR2 as FQNNGV. The CDR3 nucleotides are TGTGCCAGCAGCTTACGGGGGGGAGAAGAGACCCAGTACTTC. Its protein is CASSLRGGEETQYF.

The J gene is TRBJ2-3, the V gene TRBV7-3, with TRBD2 matching over 9 bases. CDR3 length: 14 amino acids. CDR1 SGHTA and CDR2 FQGTGA come from the germline V gene. The trim removed 5 bases at V and 5 bases at J, leaving 5 bases unmatched. The CDR3 DNA follows: TGTGCCAGCAGCCTGACTAGCGGAGGAGATACGCAGTATTTT. Translated: CASSLTSGGDTQYF.

The chain couples TRBV7-9 to TRBJ1-1; D gene uncertain. This CDR3 is built from 14 residues. Trimming took off 4 bases at V and 1 base at J, with 10 bases between the two ends. Per the germline V gene, CDR1 is SEHNR and CDR2 is FQNEAQ (reference sequence). The chain's CDR3 is CASSSKHQNTEAFF. The DNA for the CDR3 is TGTGCCAGCAGCTCGAAACACCAGAACACTGAAGCTTTCTTT. The full variable domain, rest sourced from reference TRBV7-9 and TRBJ1-1, is DTGVSQNPRHKITKRGQNVTFRCDPISEHNRLYWYRQTLGQGPEFLTYFQNEAQLEKSRLLSDRFSAERPKGSFSTLEIQRTEQGDSAMYLCASSSKHQNTEAFFGQGTRLTVV.

CDR3 amino acids: CASSLVAVADTQYF. Here the CDR3 DNA reads TGCGCCAGCAGCTTGGTAGCGGTTGCAGATACGCAGTATTTT. This sequence joins TRBV5-1 and TRBJ2-3; weak D call: TRBD2 (6 bases). The CDR3 is 14 amino acids. CDR1 and CDR2 from the germline V gene are SGHRS and YFSETQ. Trimming cost V 0 bases and J 4 bases, with 9 bases left between them.

This clone appeared a few times. This chain links TRBV5-1 with TRBJ2-1; 9 positions agree with TRBD2. The CDR3 is 13 residues long. With 4 bases clipped from V and 13 bases from J, the junction kept 9 bases outside the gene matches. Germline lookup yields CDR1 SGHRS and CDR2 YFSETQ. For the CDR3, the DNA is TGCGCCAGCAGCGCTTCTCCGGGACTAGCTCAGTTCTTC. The encoded protein is CASSASPGLAQFF.

This clone was seen a handful of times. The chain couples TRBV2 to TRBJ1-2; 8 nucleotides align to TRBD1. The CDR3 loop spans 12 amino acids. CDR1 is SNHLY and CDR2 is FYNNEI in the germline V gene. With V trimmed by 8 bases and J by 10 bases, 9 bases remained unmatched. The CDR3 DNA reads as TGTGCCAGCCTTAGTGGACAGGGTTCCTACACCTTC. The encoded protein is CASLSGQGSYTF.

The chain recombines TRBV25-1 with TRBJ1-2; D possibly corresponds to TRBD1 (6 bases). This CDR3 contains 15 residues. Per the germline V gene, CDR1 is MGHDK and CDR2 is SYGVNS. V gave up 1 base and J gave up 6 bases, with 15 bases separating them. Here the CDR3 reads CASSEWGAGGDGYTF. The CDR3 DNA is TGTGCCAGCAGTGAATGGGGGGCTGGGGGGGATGGCTACACCTTC.

The chain couples TRBV27 to TRBJ1-4; TRBD1 matches at 9 bases. Germline V gives CDR1 MNHEY, CDR2 SMNVEV (reference sequence). This CDR3 comprises 15 residues. V lost 3 bases to trimming and J lost 8 bases; unmatched junction nucleotides: 7. The CDR3 protein is CASSLAGTGPEKLFF. CDR3 nucleotide sequence: TGTGCCAGCAGTTTGGCCGGGACAGGGCCGGAAAAACTGTTTTTT.

The rearrangement uses TRBV1 and TRBJ2-2; the D call of TRBD2 is as the table states it, not checked on the DNA. TRBV1 is a recognized pseudogene. The CDR3 is made up of 14 amino acids. CDR3 amino acids: CTSSQGRSTGELFF. Here the CDR3 DNA reads TGCACCAGCAGCCAAGGGAGGAGCACCGGGGAACTGTTTTTT.

This chain connects TRBV5-1 to TRBJ2-3; the D call may be TRBD1 or TRBD2 (5 bases each). From germline, CDR1 is SGHRS and CDR2 YFSETQ. The CDR3 runs to 15 residues. V was trimmed by 0 bases and J by 2 bases, leaving 10 bases between them. CDR3 coding DNA: TGCGCCAGCAGCTTGGTTGGGGGAACCACAGATACGCAGTATTTT. Translated, it gives CASSLVGGTTDTQYF.

The rearrangement uses TRBV5-1 and TRBJ2-7; 9 bases are shared with TRBD1. The V segment lost 7 bases and the J segment 3 bases; nucleotides outside the gene matches: 11. In germline, CDR1 is SGHRS, CDR2 YFSETQ. The CDR3 contains 15 residues. CDR3 in DNA: TGCGCCAGCCGGCCCCACAGGGGGCTAAACTACGAGCAGTACTTC. Protein: CASRPHRGLNYEQYF.

The V gene is TRBV6-5, the J gene TRBJ1-1, with D maybe TRBD1 (5 bases). The V and J ends lost 8 bases and 2 bases respectively, with 9 bases between them. Germline CDR1 is MNHEY and CDR2 is SVGAGI. The CDR3 spans 12 residues. The CDR3 protein is CASLDRNTEAFF. CDR3 DNA sequence: TGTGCCAGCCTTGACAGAAACACTGAAGCTTTCTTT.

Points on this clone: Other DNA sequences in the sample encode the same CDR3. This chain connects TRBV4-1 to TRBJ1-4; D might be TRBD1 (6 bases). V gave up 3 bases and J gave up 3 bases, with 20 bases separating them. Looked up from germline, CDR1 is MGHRA and CDR2 is YSYEKL. The CDR3 is 18 amino acids. CDR3 in amino acids: CASSQDWGGVAANEKLFF. CDR3 nucleotides: TGCGCCAGCAGCCAGGATTGGGGGGGCGTAGCGGCTAATGAAAAACTGTTTTTT.

The chain carries TRBV5-6 and TRBJ1-2; possible D gene TRBD1, 6 bases. CDR1 is SGHDT, CDR2 YYEEEE, per germline. V lost 4 bases, J lost 0 bases, and 10 bases lay in between. This CDR3 region has 14 residues. The CDR3, as DNA: TGTGCCAGCAGCCCGGACAGTACTAACTATGGCTACACCTTC. Translating it yields CASSPDSTNYGYTF.

The chain joins TRBV6-5 to TRBJ1-2; the D is unclear. The CDR3 totals 15 residues. The germline V gene encodes CDR1 MNHEY and CDR2 SVGAGI. Trimming took 2 bases from V and 2 from J, leaving 12 bases between them. The CDR3 region is CASSYRRGRNYGYTF. CDR3 in DNA: TGTGCCAGCAGTTACCGGAGAGGGAGGAACTATGGCTACACCTTC.

The J gene is TRBJ2-5, the V gene TRBV28; TRBD2 matches at 8 bases. The CDR3 spans 15 residues. The V gene's germline CDR1 is MDHEN and CDR2 SYDVKM. The V gene end was trimmed by 6 bases and the J gene end by 3 bases; junction bases not matched to a gene: 9. The DNA for the CDR3 is TGTGCCAGCAGCCTACCGGGACTAGGAAAAGAGACCCAGTACTTC. Protein: CASSLPGLGKETQYF.

This clone was picked up a small number of times. This chain uses TRBV28 with TRBJ1-5; no firm D call. The CDR3 has 16 amino acids. Trimming removed 8 bases from V and 0 bases from J, with 17 bases in between. The germline V gene has CDR1 MDHEN and CDR2 SYDVKM. CDR3 nucleotides: TGTGCCAGCTCTGTAGTCCGCTCATATAGCAATCAGCCCCAGCATTTT. It specifies CASSVVRSYSNQPQHF.

This clone was seen only a few times. V usage is TRBV6-5 and J usage is TRBJ1-2; perhaps TRBD1 as D (6 bases). With 9 bases removed from V and 4 bases from J, the gap between germline ends came to 9 bases. The CDR3 sequence is 11 residues long. Germline V gene lookup returns CDR1 MNHEY and CDR2 SVGAGI. The CDR3 is CASTQGYGYTF. CDR3 in DNA: TGTGCCAGTACACAGGGCTATGGCTACACCTTC.

This chain uses TRBV19 with TRBJ1-1, with D hard to call. Germline assignment: CDR1 LNHDA and CDR2 SQIVND (reference sequence). Trimming pared 4 bases from V and 0 bases from J, leaving 6 bases between. The CDR3 consists of 13 residues. The CDR3 DNA is TGTGCCAGTAGTACGGGAATGAACACTGAAGCTTTCTTT. Its protein product is CASSTGMNTEAFF.

This CDR3 reads CASSLVLPGLVNEQFF. The CDR3 region has the DNA TGTGCCAGCAGCTTGGTCTTGCCGGGACTCGTAAATGAGCAGTTCTTC. This chain connects TRBV5-4 to TRBJ2-1; D may be TRBD2 (6 bases). Trimming left V 0 bases short and J 7 bases short, with 17 bases between. This CDR3 is 16 amino acids long. Germline assignment: CDR1 SGHNT and CDR2 YYREEE (reference sequence). Full variable domain (missing parts from reference TRBV5-4 and TRBJ2-1): ETGVTQSPTHLIKTRGQQVTLRCSSQSGHNTVSWYQQALGQGPQFIFQYYREEENGRGNFPPRFSGLQFPNYSSELNVNALELDDSALYLCASSLVLPGLVNEQFFGPGTRLTVL.

The chain links TRBV7-2 to TRBJ2-2, with 7 bases that match TRBD2. The CDR3 has 17 amino acids. The V segment lost 5 bases and the J segment 3 bases; nucleotides outside the gene matches: 12. Germline V gives CDR1 SGHTA, CDR2 FQGNSA. CDR3 in DNA: TGTGCCAGCAGCCCCTTCTCGAAAGGGAGGGACACCGGGGAGCTGTTTTTT. The encoded protein is CASSPFSKGRDTGELFF.

This clone is a singleton in its sample. V gene TRBV7-8 combines with J gene TRBJ2-1; TRBD2 agrees at 11 bases. V was clipped by 5 bases and J by 7 bases; unmatched bases: 7. CDR1 SGHVS and CDR2 FQNEAQ come from the germline V gene. This CDR3 has 15 amino acids. This chain's CDR3 is CASSNGTSGFNEQFF. In DNA form, the CDR3 reads TGTGCCAGCAGCAACGGGACTAGCGGTTTTAATGAGCAGTTCTTC.

This clone was detected only a few times. The chain employs TRBV27 and TRBJ1-3; the match to TRBD1 covers 7 bases. The CDR3 length is 14 residues. Germline V gene lookup returns CDR1 MNHEY and CDR2 SMNVEV (reference sequence). The junction had 4 bases not matched to a gene; V was cut back by 4 bases and J by 4 bases. CDR3 loop: CASSSAGQGNTIYF. The CDR3 nucleotides are TGTGCCAGCAGTTCCGCGGGACAGGGAAACACCATATATTTT.

A few counts support this clone. The J gene is TRBJ2-7, the V gene TRBV11-2; 11 positions agree with TRBD2. The CDR3 consists of 14 residues. V shed 3 bases and J 2 bases; nucleotides not matched to a gene: 0. The germline V gene has CDR1 SGHAT and CDR2 FQNNGV. For the CDR3, the DNA is TGTGCCAGCAGCTTTAGCGGGGGGGCCTACGAGCAGTACTTC. This sequence encodes CASSFSGGAYEQYF.